Described below is a single T cell receptor beta chain sequence and its context. The antigen is not known. TCRbeta library construction was performed incorporating unique molecular identifiers. In TCRdb, the PCR reads were re-called with MiXCR into one record per CDR3 protein. Of a few hundred thousand distinct CDR3 sequences detected, over 10% appear once; the ten largest clones hold roughly 2.3%. The data belong to a study of T-cell reconstitution after alpha-beta-depleted transplantation in children. Notes on the study in general: In patients about two months after transplant, alpha-beta T cells reportedly arose from several hundred expanded graft clones. Surviving thymic progenitors and recipient T cells were the source of high TCRbeta diversity at day 60 in some patients. From newly produced T cells came most of the T-cell counts and diversity one year after transplant.

This CDR3 spans 16 amino acids. After removal of 1 base from V and 4 bases from J, the junction contained 8 bases not matched to a gene. The germline V gene encodes CDR1 DFQATT and CDR2 SNEGSKA (reference sequence). This sequence was found in a male patient aged 10 to 17 who had a stem cell transplant for acute myeloid leukemia, so the T cells may come from the graft donor. The V gene is TRBV20-1, the J gene TRBJ2-3; 10 nucleotides agree with TRBD2. Sequenced material: PBMCs, mostly from graft donor cells, taken 360 days after TCRalphabeta/CD19-depleted stem cell transplant. The CDR3 region is CSARGGASGSPDTQYF. The CDR3 nucleotides are TGCAGTGCTAGAGGCGGGGCTAGCGGGAGCCCAGATACGCAGTATTTT.